The 6 T cell receptor beta chains reported below all come from one sample, sequenced in a study of beta chain features in type 1 diabetes. Antigens of these TCRs are unknown. Study outcomes and limitations: People with Type 1 diabetes carried modestly yet significantly shorter TCRB CDR3s in all four CD4+ subsets.

Sequencing targeted expressed TCRB transcripts, as all isolated RNA had been reverse transcribed. The method was immunoSEQ multiplex PCR; TCRdb's version includes in-frame clones alone and lacks a portion of them. This sample carries about 160,000 clones, around 8.3% of them seen once, and the ten largest clones take around 0.56%. The sequenced material came from central memory CD4+ T cells from blood. Source of these receptors: a woman aged 18-35 years with type 1 diabetes.

In this sample, this clone turned up a few times. The genes are TRBV5-1 and TRBJ2-1; TRBD1 might be the D (8 bases). This CDR3 spans 15 amino acids. Germline lookup yields CDR1 SGHRS and CDR2 YFSETQ. V was clipped by 6 bases and J by 2 bases, with 15 bases between them. The DNA of the CDR3 is TGCGCCAGCACCACAGCGGGACAGGCCTACAATGAGCAGTTCTTC. Its translation is CASTTAGQAYNEQFF. Using reference TRBV5-1 and TRBJ2-1 for the parts outside the CDR3, the full variable domain is KAGVTQTPRYLIKTRGQQVTLSCSPISGHRSVSWYQQTPGQGLQFLFEYFSETQRNKGNFPGRFSGRQFSNSRSEMNVSTLELGDSALYLCASTTAGQAYNEQFFGPGTRLTVL.

The chain recombines TRBV18 with TRBJ1-1; maybe TRBD1 (6 bases). Germline CDR1 is KGHSH and CDR2 is LQKENI. V was trimmed by 2 bases and J by 0 bases, leaving 7 bases between them. The CDR3 is 14 amino acids. CDR3 in amino acids: CASSPGQLNTEAFF. CDR3 nucleotides: TGTGCCAGCTCACCAGGACAGCTGAACACTGAAGCTTTCTTT.

This clone was detected a few times. The chain links TRBV7-2 to TRBJ1-1, with 8 bases aligning to TRBD1. J lost 3 bases, V lost 3 bases, and 6 bases had no gene match. This CDR3 contains 15 residues. Germline values: CDR1 SGHTA, CDR2 FQGNSA. CDR3 loop: CASSLVQGADTEAFF. CDR3 coding DNA: TGTGCCAGCAGCTTGGTGCAGGGGGCGGACACTGAAGCTTTCTTT.

Points on this clone: Additional DNA sequences in this sample encode the identical CDR3. The rearrangement uses TRBV18 and TRBJ1-5; 8 bases are shared with TRBD1. After removal of 2 bases from V and 6 bases from J, the junction contained 3 bases not matched to a gene. CDR3 size: 14 residues. Germline V lookup: CDR1 KGHSH, CDR2 LQKENI. CDR3 sequence reads: CASSPDRGRQPQHF. CDR3 coding DNA: TGTGCCAGCTCACCAGACAGGGGACGTCAGCCCCAGCATTTT.

The chain recombines TRBV7-2 with TRBJ2-1, with TRBD2 matching 10 bases. This CDR3 contains 16 residues. Germline CDR1 is SGHTA and CDR2 is FQGNSA. J gave up 8 bases and V 5 bases, and 12 bases lay outside the gene matches. DNA of the CDR3: TGTGCCAGCAGCCTAAGCATATTAGCGGGAGGTCATGAGCAGTTCTTC. Translating gives CASSLSILAGGHEQFF. The complete variable domain, with remaining parts taken from reference TRBV7-2 and TRBJ2-1, reads GAGVSQSPSNKVTEKGKDVELRCDPISGHTALYWYRQSLGQGLEFLIYFQGNSAPDKSGLPSDRFSAERTGGSVSTLTIQRTQQEDSAVYLCASSLSILAGGHEQFFGPGTRLTVL.

The V and J genes are TRBV6-7 and TRBJ1-2; TRBD1 agrees at 8 bases. TRBV6-7 is designated an ORF whose function remains uncertain. V shed 4 bases, J shed 6 bases, and the junction held 10 bases outside the gene matches. This CDR3 contains 15 residues. This CDR3 reads CASSFGQGRVDGYTF. The CDR3, as DNA: TGTGCCAGCAGTTTCGGACAGGGAAGAGTGGATGGCTACACCTTC.